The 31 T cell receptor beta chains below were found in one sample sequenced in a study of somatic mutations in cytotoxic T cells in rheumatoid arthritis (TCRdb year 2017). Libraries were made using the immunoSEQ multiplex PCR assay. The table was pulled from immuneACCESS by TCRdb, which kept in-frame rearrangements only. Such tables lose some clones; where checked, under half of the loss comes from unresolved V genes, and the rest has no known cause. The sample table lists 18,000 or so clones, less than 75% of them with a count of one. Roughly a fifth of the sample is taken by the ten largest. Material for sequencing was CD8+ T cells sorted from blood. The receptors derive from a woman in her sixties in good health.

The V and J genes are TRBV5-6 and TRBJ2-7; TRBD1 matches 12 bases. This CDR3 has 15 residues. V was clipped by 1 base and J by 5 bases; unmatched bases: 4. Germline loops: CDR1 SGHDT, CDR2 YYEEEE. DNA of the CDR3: TGTGCCAGCAGCTTGCGGGGGACAGGGGGCGACGAGCAGTACTTC. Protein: CASSLRGTGGDEQYF.

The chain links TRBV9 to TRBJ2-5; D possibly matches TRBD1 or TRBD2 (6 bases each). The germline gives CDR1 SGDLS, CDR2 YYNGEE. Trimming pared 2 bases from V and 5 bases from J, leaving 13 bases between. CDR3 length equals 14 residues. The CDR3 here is CASSVSGAGETQYF. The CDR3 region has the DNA TGTGCCAGCAGCGTCTCGGGGGCCGGGGAGACCCAGTACTTC.

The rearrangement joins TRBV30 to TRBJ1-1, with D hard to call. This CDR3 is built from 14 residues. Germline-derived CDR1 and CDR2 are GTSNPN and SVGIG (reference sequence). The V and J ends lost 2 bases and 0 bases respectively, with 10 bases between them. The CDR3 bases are TGTGCCTGGAGTCCCATAGTCATGAACACTGAAGCTTTCTTT. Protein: CAWSPIVMNTEAFF.

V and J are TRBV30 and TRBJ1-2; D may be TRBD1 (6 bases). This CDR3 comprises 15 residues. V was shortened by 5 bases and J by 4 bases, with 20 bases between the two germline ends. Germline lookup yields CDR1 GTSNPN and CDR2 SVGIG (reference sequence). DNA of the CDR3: TGTGCCTGGGGGGGCAGCCCGCCGCCTTCCTATGGCTACACCTTC. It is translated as CAWGGSPPPSYGYTF.

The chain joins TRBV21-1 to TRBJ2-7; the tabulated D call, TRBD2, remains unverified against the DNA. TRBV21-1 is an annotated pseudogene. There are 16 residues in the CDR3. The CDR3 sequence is CASNLPSGGSSYEQYF. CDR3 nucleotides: TGTGCCAGCAACCTCCCTAGCGGGGGGAGCTCCTACGAGCAGTACTTC.

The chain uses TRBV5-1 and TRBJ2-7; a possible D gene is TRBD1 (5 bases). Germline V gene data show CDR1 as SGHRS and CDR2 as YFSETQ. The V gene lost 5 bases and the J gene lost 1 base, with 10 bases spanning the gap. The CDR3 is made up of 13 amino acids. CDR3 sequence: CASRGEESYEQYF. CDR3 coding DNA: TGCGCCAGCAGAGGGGAAGAGTCCTACGAGCAGTACTTC. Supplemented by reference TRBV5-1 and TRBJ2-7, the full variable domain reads KAGVTQTPRYLIKTRGQQVTLSCSPISGHRSVSWYQQTPGQGLQFLFEYFSETQRNKGNFPGRFSGRQFSNSRSEMNVSTLELGDSALYLCASRGEESYEQYFGPGTRLTVT.

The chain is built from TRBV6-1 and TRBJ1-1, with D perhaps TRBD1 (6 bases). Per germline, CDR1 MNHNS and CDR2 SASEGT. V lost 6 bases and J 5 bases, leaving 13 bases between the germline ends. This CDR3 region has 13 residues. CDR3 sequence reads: CASSPTGLTEAFF. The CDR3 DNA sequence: TGTGCCAGCAGCCCTACAGGGTTGACTGAAGCTTTCTTT.

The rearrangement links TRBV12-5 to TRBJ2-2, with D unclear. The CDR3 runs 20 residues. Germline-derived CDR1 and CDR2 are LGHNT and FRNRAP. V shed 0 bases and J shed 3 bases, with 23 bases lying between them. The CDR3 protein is CASGLVQGPSLDSDTGELFF. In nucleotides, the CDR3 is TGTGCTAGTGGTTTGGTACAAGGGCCGTCCCTCGATTCGGACACCGGGGAGCTGTTTTTT.

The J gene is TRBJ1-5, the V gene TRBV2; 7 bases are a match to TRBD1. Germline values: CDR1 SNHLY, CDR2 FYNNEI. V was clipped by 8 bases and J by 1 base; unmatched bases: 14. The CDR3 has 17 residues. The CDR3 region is CASAGQATDPSNQPQHF. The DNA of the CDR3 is TGTGCCAGCGCAGGACAGGCTACCGACCCGAGCAATCAGCCCCAGCATTTT. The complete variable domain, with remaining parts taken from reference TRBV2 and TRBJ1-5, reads EPEVTQTPSHQVTQMGQEVILRCVPISNHLYFYWYRQILGQKVEFLVSFYNNEISEKSEIFDDQFSVERPDGSNFTLKIRSTKLEDSAMYFCASAGQATDPSNQPQHFGDGTRLSIL.

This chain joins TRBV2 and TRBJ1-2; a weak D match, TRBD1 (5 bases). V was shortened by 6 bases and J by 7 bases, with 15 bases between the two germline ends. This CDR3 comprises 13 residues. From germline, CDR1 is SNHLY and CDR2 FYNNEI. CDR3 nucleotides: TGTGCCAGCAGACCTAGGACATCGGGTGGCTACACCTTC. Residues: CASRPRTSGGYTF.

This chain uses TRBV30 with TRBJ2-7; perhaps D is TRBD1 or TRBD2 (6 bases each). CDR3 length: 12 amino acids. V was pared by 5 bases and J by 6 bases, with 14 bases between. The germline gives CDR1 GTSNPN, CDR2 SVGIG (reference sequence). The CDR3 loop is CAWAGAGGEQYF. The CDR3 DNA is TGTGCCTGGGCAGGGGCCGGGGGCGAGCAGTACTTC.

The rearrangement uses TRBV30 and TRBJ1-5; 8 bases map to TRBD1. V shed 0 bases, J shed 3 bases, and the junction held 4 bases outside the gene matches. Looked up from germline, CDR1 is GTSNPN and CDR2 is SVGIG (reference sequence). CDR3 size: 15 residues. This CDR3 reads CAWSVTGAFNQPQHF. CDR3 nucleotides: TGTGCCTGGAGTGTGACAGGGGCCTTCAATCAGCCCCAGCATTTT.

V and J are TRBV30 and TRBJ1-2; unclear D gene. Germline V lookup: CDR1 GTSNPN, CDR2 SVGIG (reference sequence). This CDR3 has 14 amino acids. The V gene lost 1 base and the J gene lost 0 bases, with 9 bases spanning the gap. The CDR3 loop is CAWSEGTANYGYTF. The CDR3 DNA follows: TGTGCCTGGAGTGAGGGAACAGCTAACTATGGCTACACCTTC.

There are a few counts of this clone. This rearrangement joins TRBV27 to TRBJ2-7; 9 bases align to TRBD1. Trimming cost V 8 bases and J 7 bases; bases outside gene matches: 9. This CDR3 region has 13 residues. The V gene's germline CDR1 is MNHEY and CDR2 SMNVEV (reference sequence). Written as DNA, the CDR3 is TGTGCCAGCGCCTGGGGGACAGGGTTTGAGCAGTACTTC. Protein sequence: CASAWGTGFEQYF.

Written as DNA, the CDR3 is TGTGCCAGCAGCTTCAGGGGGGGAACTGAAGCTTTCTTT. Protein product: CASSFRGGTEAFF. This chain joins TRBV5-4 and TRBJ1-1; 7 bases map to TRBD1. The CDR3 spans 13 residues. V dropped 2 bases and J dropped 5; count of bases not matched to a gene: 3. Germline CDR1 reads SGHNT; CDR2 reads YYREEE (reference sequence).

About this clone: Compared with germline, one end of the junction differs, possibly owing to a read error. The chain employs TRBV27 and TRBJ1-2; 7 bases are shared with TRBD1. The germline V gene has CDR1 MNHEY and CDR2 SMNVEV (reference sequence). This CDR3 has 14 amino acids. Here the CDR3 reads CASSISGTAYGYTF. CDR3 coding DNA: TGTGCCAGCAGTATATCCGGGACAGCCTATGGCTACACCTTC.

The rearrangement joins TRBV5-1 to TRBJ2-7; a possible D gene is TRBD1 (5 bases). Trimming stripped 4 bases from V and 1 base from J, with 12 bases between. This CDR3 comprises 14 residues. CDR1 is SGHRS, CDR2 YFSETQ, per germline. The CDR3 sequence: CASSPPPGSYEQYF. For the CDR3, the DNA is TGCGCCAGCAGCCCACCCCCAGGGTCCTACGAGCAGTACTTC.

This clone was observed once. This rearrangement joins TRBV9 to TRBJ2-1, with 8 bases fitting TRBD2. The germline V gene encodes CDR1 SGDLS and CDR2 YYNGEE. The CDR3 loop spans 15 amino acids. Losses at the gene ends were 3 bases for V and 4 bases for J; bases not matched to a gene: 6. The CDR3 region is CASSAGLAHYNEQFF. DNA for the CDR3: TGTGCCAGCAGCGCAGGACTAGCCCATTACAATGAGCAGTTCTTC.

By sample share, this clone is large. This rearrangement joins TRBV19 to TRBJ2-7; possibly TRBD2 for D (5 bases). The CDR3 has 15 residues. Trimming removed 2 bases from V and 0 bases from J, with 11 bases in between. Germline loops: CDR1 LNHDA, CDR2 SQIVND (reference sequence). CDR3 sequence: CASSISLAASYEQYF. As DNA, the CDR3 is TGTGCCAGTAGTATAAGCCTAGCCGCCTCCTACGAGCAGTACTTC. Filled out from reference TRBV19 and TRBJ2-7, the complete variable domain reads DGGITQSPKYLFRKEGQNVTLSCEQNLNHDAMYWYRQDPGQGLRLIYYSQIVNDFQKGDIAEGYSVSREKKESFPLTVTSAQKNPTAFYLCASSISLAASYEQYFGPGTRLTVT.

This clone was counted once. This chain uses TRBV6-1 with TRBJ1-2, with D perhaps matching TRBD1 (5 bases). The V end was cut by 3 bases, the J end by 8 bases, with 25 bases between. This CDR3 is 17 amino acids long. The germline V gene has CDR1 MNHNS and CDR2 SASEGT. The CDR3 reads CASSESRDSRIGEGYTF. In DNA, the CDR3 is TGTGCCAGCAGTGAGTCCCGGGACTCCAGAATCGGCGAAGGCTACACCTTC.

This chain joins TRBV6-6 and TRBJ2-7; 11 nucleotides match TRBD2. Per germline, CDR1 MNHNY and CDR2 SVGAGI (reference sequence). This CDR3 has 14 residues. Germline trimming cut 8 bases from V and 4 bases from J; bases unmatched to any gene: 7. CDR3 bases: TGTGCCAGCGCCGGGACTAGCGGTAATTACGAGCAGTACTTC. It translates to CASAGTSGNYEQYF.

CDR3 in amino acids: CASSPGTDNEQFF. The CDR3 DNA sequence: TGCGCCAGCAGCCCCGGGACAGACAATGAGCAGTTCTTC. The gene calls are TRBV5-1 and TRBJ2-1; TRBD1 agrees at 7 bases. V lost 4 bases and J lost 5; bases outside the gene matches: 3. The CDR3 totals 13 residues. Germline-derived CDR1 and CDR2 are SGHRS and YFSETQ.

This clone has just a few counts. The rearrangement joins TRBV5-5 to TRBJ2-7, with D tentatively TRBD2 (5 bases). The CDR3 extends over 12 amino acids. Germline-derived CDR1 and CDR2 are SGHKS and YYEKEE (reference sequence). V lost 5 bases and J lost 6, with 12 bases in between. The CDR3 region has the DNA TGTGCCAGCAGGGTCGAGGGTGGCGAGCAGTACTTC. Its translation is CASRVEGGEQYF.

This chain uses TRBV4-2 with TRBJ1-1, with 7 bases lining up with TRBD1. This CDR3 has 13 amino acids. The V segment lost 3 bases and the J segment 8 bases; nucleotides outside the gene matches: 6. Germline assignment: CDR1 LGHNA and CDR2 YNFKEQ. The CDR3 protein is CASSQKTGMEAFF. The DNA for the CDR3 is TGTGCCAGCAGCCAGAAGACAGGGATGGAAGCTTTCTTT.

The CDR3 nucleotides read TGTGCCAGCAGCCTAACCGACGGCAGCAATCAGCCCCAGCATTTT. Translating it yields CASSLTDGSNQPQHF. This sequence joins TRBV7-6 and TRBJ1-5; the D is unclear. The CDR3 consists of 15 residues. Per the germline V gene, CDR1 is SGHVS and CDR2 is FNYEAQ. V gave up 5 bases and J gave up 1 base, with 12 bases separating them.

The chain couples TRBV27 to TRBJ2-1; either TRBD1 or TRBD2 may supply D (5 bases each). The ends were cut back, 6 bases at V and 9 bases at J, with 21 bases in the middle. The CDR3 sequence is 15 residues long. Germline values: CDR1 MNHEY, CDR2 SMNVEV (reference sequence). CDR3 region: CASSPLGTLSGEQFF. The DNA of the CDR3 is TGTGCCAGCAGCCCTCTGGGGACGCTTTCGGGTGAGCAGTTCTTC.

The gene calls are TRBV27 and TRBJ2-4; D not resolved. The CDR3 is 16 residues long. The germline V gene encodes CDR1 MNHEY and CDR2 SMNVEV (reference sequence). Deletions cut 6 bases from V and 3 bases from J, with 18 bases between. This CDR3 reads CASSEQPPMVKNIQYF. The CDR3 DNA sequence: TGTGCCAGCAGCGAACAGCCCCCCATGGTCAAAAACATTCAGTACTTC.

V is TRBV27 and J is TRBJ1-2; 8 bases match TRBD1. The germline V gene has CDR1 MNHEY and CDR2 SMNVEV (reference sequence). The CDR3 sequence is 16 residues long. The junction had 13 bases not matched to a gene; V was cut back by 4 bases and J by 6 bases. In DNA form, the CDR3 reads TGTGCCAGCAGTTCCCCAGGGGGCGCGACATTAGATGGCTACACCTTC. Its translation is CASSSPGGATLDGYTF.

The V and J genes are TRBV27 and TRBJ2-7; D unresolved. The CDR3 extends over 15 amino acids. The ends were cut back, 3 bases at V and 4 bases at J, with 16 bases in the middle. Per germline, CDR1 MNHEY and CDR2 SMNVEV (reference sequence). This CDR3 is CASSLGTSGLYEQYF. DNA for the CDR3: TGTGCCAGCAGTTTGGGAACCAGTGGATTGTACGAGCAGTACTTC.

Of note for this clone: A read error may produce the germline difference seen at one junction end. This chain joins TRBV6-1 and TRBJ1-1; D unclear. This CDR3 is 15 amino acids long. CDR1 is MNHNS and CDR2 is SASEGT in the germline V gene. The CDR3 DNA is TGTGCCAGCAGCGAAGGCCGGTACATGAACACTGAAGCTTTCTTT. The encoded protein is CASSEGRYMNTEAFF.

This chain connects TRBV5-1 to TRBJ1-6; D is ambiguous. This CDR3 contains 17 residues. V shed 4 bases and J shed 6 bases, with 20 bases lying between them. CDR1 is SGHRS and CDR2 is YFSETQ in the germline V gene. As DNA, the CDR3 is TGCGCCAGCAGCAGGGAGTTCTTAGGGCCGGTTAATTCACCCCTCCACTTT. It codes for CASSREFLGPVNSPLHF.